This entry features one T cell receptor (beta chain) sequence. Its target is not known. This sample stems from a study of OX40 agonist ivuxolimab in advanced cancers. Study background: Participants, about 83% male, averaged around 64 years of age, ranging from roughly 20 to 85. Broader study findings: In general, CD8+ T cells held more expanded clones than CD4+ did, on average.

The method was immunoSEQ multiplex PCR; TCRdb's version includes in-frame clones alone and lacks a portion of them. The profile shows approximately 50,000 clones, approximately 80% of them singletons. Autoimmune disease history or systemic immunosuppression was exclusionary. At cycle 4 day 1, cycle 7 day 1, and baseline, blood was sampled. The CDR3 is 17 amino acids. With V trimmed by 2 bases and J by 1 base, 6 bases remained unmatched. Germline V gene lookup returns CDR1 MDHEN and CDR2 SYDVKM. The sequenced sample was CD4+ or CD8+ T cells sorted from blood, obtained in a trial of the OX40 agonist ivuxolimab. This clonotype was sampled from an adult with an advanced solid tumor such as melanoma, head and neck, liver or kidney cancer. The J gene is TRBJ2-1, the V gene TRBV28; 9 bases are a match to TRBD2. CDR3 sequence (DNA): TGTGCCAGCAGTTTAGTCGGACTAGCGAGATCCTACAATGAGCAGTTCTTC. It specifies CASSLVGLARSYNEQFF.